A single sample gave rise to the 3 T cell receptor beta chains below, sequenced in a study of blood T cell repertoires in COVID-19. Sequencing used immunoSEQ multiplex PCR; TCRdb keeps in-frame clones, though not all of them. The sample has about 83,000 clones; about 88% are singletons. The sequenced sample consisted of peripheral blood. These receptor sequences come from a woman at least 80 years old with active or convalescent COVID-19.

The CDR3 sequence is CASGQGGPGANVLTF. The DNA for the CDR3 is TGTGCCAGCGGGCAGGGAGGCCCTGGGGCCAACGTCCTGACTTTC. The V call is TRBV6-5, the J call TRBJ2-6; D perhaps matches TRBD2 (6 bases). This CDR3 comprises 15 residues. Trimming removed 8 bases from V and 2 bases from J, with 13 bases in between. The germline CDR1 and CDR2 sequences are MNHEY and SVGAGI.

The chain carries TRBV30 and TRBJ2-3; 8 nucleotides match TRBD2. The CDR3 has 16 residues. In germline, CDR1 is GTSNPN, CDR2 SVGIG (reference sequence). Trimming took 2 bases from V and 8 from J; bases not matched to a gene: 15. CDR3 loop: CAWSRSVAGGFGTQYF. CDR3 bases: TGTGCCTGGAGTAGGTCAGTGGCGGGGGGATTCGGTACGCAGTATTTT.

This chain links TRBV5-1 with TRBJ2-3; weak D call: TRBD1 (5 bases). The CDR3 sequence is 13 residues long. V lost 4 bases and J lost 4, with 10 bases in between. CDR1 SGHRS and CDR2 YFSETQ come from the germline V gene. CDR3 loop: CASSLDSADTQYF. The DNA of the CDR3 is TGCGCCAGCAGCCTCGACAGCGCAGATACGCAGTATTTT.